This T cell receptor beta chain was retrieved from a study of STAT5B mutations in CD4+ large granular lymphocyte leukemia. Sequencing was at survey level. Original handling: The detection floor for productive clonotype frequency was 2.59 x 10-5. Using immunoSEQ multiplex PCR, the repertoire was profiled, and TCRdb retains in-frame clones only, with some absent. That table supplies the V and J calls and clone size; D and trimming were determined from the DNA. The sample consists of approximately 41,000 clones, approximately 85% of them appearing once. The germline V gene encodes CDR1 SGHDT and CDR2 YYEEEE. The V segment lost 0 bases and the J segment 8 bases; nucleotides outside the gene matches: 9. The CDR3 is 15 amino acids. A note on this clone: Its antigen is as yet unknown.

Study-wide points: 8/27 top patient clones versus 2/35 control clones were TRBV06-family. Data were not HLA-matched across samples.

The chain has TRBV5-6 and TRBJ1-2, with 8 bases aligning to TRBD1. This TCR derives from a human donor in good health. Input material: CD4+ T cells from blood buffy coats. The CDR3 loop reads CASSLGTGYSGGYTF. CDR3 bases: TGTGCCAGCAGCTTGGGGACAGGGTATTCGGGAGGCTACACCTTC.